This T cell receptor (beta chain) is from a study of shared clonotypes between healthy human individuals. Study background: For every donor, three CD4 naive, three CD4 memory, two CD8 naive and one CD8 memory plates were used. Study conclusions and caveats: The sole specimen, blood, was sampled, and tissue repertoires likely differ.

This CDR3 region has 17 residues. CDR1 and CDR2 from the germline V gene are LGHNA and YNFKEQ. Trimming cost V 0 bases and J 1 base, with 13 bases left between them. Donors, healthy HIV-negative adults, lacked recent acute infections or vaccinations. Sequencing was at deep level. Here immunoSEQ multiplex PCR was the method, and the copy in TCRdb shows in-frame clones only, minus some. The sample holds 650,000 to 750,000 clones, more than 70% seen once. Of note for this clone: Its specificity is not known.

Source material: memory CD4+ T cells sorted from blood. Subset indicated: CD45RA-negative fraction. The V and J genes are TRBV4-2 and TRBJ2-1; D gene ambiguous. The TCR sequence derives from a woman aged 25 to 39 in good health. This CDR3 is CASSQEVAWISYNEQFF. The CDR3 DNA follows: TGTGCCAGCAGCCAAGAGGTGGCGTGGATATCCTACAATGAGCAGTTCTTC.